Listed below are T cell receptor beta chains from one sample, sequenced in a study of long-term antiretroviral therapy in people with HIV. The data were produced by immunoSEQ multiplex PCR, yet TCRdb's version contains in-frame clones alone and is incomplete. Here the sample spans about 28,000 clones, roughly 80% being singletons. Sample: unsorted PBMCs, taken 0.3 years after starting antiretroviral therapy. All receptors derive from a man aged 35-49 years with HIV. Each CDR3 is given with its conserved first and last residue. D genes are given only for firm matches. Not all rows give a size; the values are once, few, many and, for expanded clones, a class.

size | J | V | D | CDR3 | DNA
once | TRBJ2-2 | TRBV6-5 | . | CASSFQGGGELFF | TGTGCCAGCAGTTTTCAGGGAGGCGGGGAGCTGTTTTTT
. | TRBJ2-7 | TRBV18 | TRBD2 | CASSPPLKREGEQYF | TGTGCCAGCTCACCACCGTTGAAGCGGGAGGGGGAGCAGTACTTC
. | TRBJ2-3 | TRBV19 | . | CASSSDRRGSTDTQYF | TGTGCCAGTAGTTCCGACCGCCGGGGAAGCACAGATACGCAGTATTTT
. | TRBJ2-2 | TRBV6-5 | . | CATKQRGFNTGELFF | TGTGCCACCAAGCAACGGGGCTTCAACACCGGGGAGCTGTTTTTT
few | TRBJ2-7 | TRBV30 | TRBD2 | CAWSGTSGGDYEQYF | TGTGCCTGGAGCGGGACTAGCGGGGGTGACTACGAGCAGTACTTC
. | TRBJ2-3 | TRBV27 | . | CASSSSNTGTDTQYF | TGTGCCAGCAGTTCCTCGAATACGGGTACAGATACGCAGTATTTT
. | TRBJ1-5 | TRBV18 | TRBD1 | CASSPTGNQPQHF | TGTGCCAGCTCACCGACAGGGAATCAGCCCCAGCATTTT
. | TRBJ2-7 | TRBV7-2 | . | CASSLSWVSTYEQYF | TGTGCCAGCAGCTTAAGTTGGGTTTCTACCTACGAGCAGTACTTC
. | TRBJ2-1 | TRBV5-1 | TRBD2 | CASSLAGASYNEQFF | TGCGCCAGCAGCCTAGCGGGAGCCTCCTACAATGAGCAGTTCTTC
. | TRBJ2-2 | TRBV7-8 | . | CASSLAPGHLEGTGELFF | TGTGCCAGCAGCTTAGCCCCGGGACACCTGGAAGGGACCGGGGAGCTGTTTTTT
. | TRBJ1-2 | TRBV6-5 | . | CASSHRDAYGYTF | TGTGCCAGCAGTCACCGGGATGCCTATGGCTACACCTTC
. | TRBJ2-7 | TRBV27 | . | CATSVARSYEQYF | TGTGCCACCTCGGTAGCCCGGTCCTACGAGCAGTACTTC
. | TRBJ2-3 | TRBV9 | TRBD2 | CASSTGTSGSGTDTQYF | TGTGCCAGCAGCACCGGGACTAGCGGGAGTGGCACAGATACGCAGTATTTT
few | TRBJ1-5 | TRBV5-8 | . | CASSLLQGNQPQHF | TGTGCCAGCAGCTTGCTGCAGGGTAATCAGCCCCAGCATTTT